Below, 19 T cell receptor beta chains from the same sample are listed, as sequenced in a study of cytomegalovirus exposure and HLA in healthy donors. The PCR ran on 60 Vbeta and 13 Jbeta primers. Measured with immunoSEQ multiplex PCR; TCRdb has only the in-frame clones, and not every one. This sample's clone table lists some 140,000 clones. Sequenced input: PBMCs. These TCRs come from a middle-aged woman in good health and CMV-seronegative.

V usage is TRBV7-2 and J usage is TRBJ2-3; D may be TRBD2 (5 bases). The CDR3 is 14 residues long. V was clipped by 4 bases and J by 4 bases, with 12 bases between them. Germline CDR1 and CDR2: SGHTA and FQGNSA. This CDR3 reads CASSWTLVADTQYF. In DNA, the CDR3 is TGTGCCAGCAGCTGGACTCTGGTTGCAGATACGCAGTATTTT.

The chain combines TRBV5-1 with TRBJ1-3, with D possibly being TRBD1 (5 bases). Trimming stripped 2 bases from V and 2 bases from J, with 8 bases between. This CDR3 has 14 residues. Germline V gene data show CDR1 as SGHRS and CDR2 as YFSETQ. In DNA, the CDR3 is TGCGCCAGCAGCTTCGGGGGGGCTGGAAACACCATATATTTT. Translating gives CASSFGGAGNTIYF. The whole variable domain, remainder taken from reference TRBV5-1 and TRBJ1-3, is KAGVTQTPRYLIKTRGQQVTLSCSPISGHRSVSWYQQTPGQGLQFLFEYFSETQRNKGNFPGRFSGRQFSNSRSEMNVSTLELGDSALYLCASSFGGAGNTIYFGEGSWLTVV.

J is TRBJ1-1 and V is TRBV28; D is uncertain. V lost 3 bases, J lost 13 bases, and 18 bases lay in between. The CDR3 runs 13 residues. The germline CDR1 and CDR2 sequences are MDHEN and SYDVKM. CDR3 in amino acids: CASSFRGTLLGFF. As DNA, the CDR3 is TGTGCCAGCAGTTTTCGAGGAACACTACTAGGTTTCTTT.

The chain combines TRBV13 with TRBJ2-5, with TRBD2 matching over 8 bases. After removal of 3 bases from V and 2 bases from J, the junction contained 5 bases not matched to a gene. CDR1 is PRHDT and CDR2 is FYEKMQ in the germline V gene (reference sequence). CDR3 size: 15 residues. The CDR3 here is CASSFNSGIQETQYF. The CDR3 DNA reads as TGTGCCAGCAGCTTTAATAGCGGGATACAAGAGACCCAGTACTTC. The full variable domain, its missing parts supplied by reference TRBV13 and TRBJ2-5, is AAGVIQSPRHLIKEKRETATLKCYPIPRHDTVYWYQQGPGQDPQFLISFYEKMQSDKGSIPDRFSAQQFSDYHSELNMSSLELGDSALYFCASSFNSGIQETQYFGPGTRLLVL.

The J gene is TRBJ1-6, the V gene TRBV7-3; a possible D gene is TRBD1 (5 bases). CDR3 length: 15 residues. Germline CDR1 SGHTA, CDR2 FQGTGA. The V end lost 5 bases, the J end lost 6 bases, and 14 bases lay between the germline ends. CDR3 protein: CASSIGAGSNSPLHF. The CDR3 coding sequence is TGTGCCAGCAGCATCGGGGCGGGAAGTAATTCACCCCTCCACTTT.

This sequence joins TRBV7-9 and TRBJ2-3, with D tentatively TRBD1 (6 bases). Trimming cost V 11 bases and J 3 bases, with 15 bases left between them. In germline, CDR1 is SEHNR, CDR2 FQNEAQ (reference sequence). The CDR3 consists of 13 residues. The CDR3 loop is CAGGTLGTDTQYF. The CDR3 DNA reads as TGTGCCGGTGGGACATTGGGAACAGATACGCAGTATTTT.

V is TRBV9 and J is TRBJ2-3; the D is unclear. The length of the CDR3 is 16 residues. Germline CDR1 reads SGDLS; CDR2 reads YYNGEE. V was cut by 4 bases and J by 1 base, with 16 bases left in between. The CDR3 coding sequence is TGTGCCAGCAGCCCATCGAGCCTTGGAGGCACAGATACGCAGTATTTT. It yields the protein CASSPSSLGGTDTQYF.

This sequence joins TRBV7-2 and TRBJ2-2, with TRBD2 matching over 9 bases. The CDR3 is made up of 15 amino acids. J was trimmed by 3 bases and V by 3 bases; bases with no gene match: 2. The germline V gene encodes CDR1 SGHTA and CDR2 FQGNSA. CDR3: CASSLGLAYTGELFF. CDR3 bases: TGTGCCAGCAGCTTGGGACTAGCATACACCGGGGAGCTGTTTTTT.

This sequence joins TRBV7-9 and TRBJ2-1, with TRBD1 matching over 11 bases. J lost 10 bases, V lost 5 bases, and 4 bases had no gene match. The germline gives CDR1 SEHNR, CDR2 FQNEAQ (reference sequence). This CDR3 has 13 amino acids. The CDR3 is CASSRGQGGEQFF. DNA for the CDR3: TGTGCCAGCAGCAGGGGACAGGGGGGCGAGCAGTTCTTC.

V usage is TRBV7-2 and J usage is TRBJ1-1; D perhaps matches TRBD1 (5 bases). The germline V and J ends were trimmed by 3 bases and 10 bases, with 15 bases remaining between them. Germline V CDR1 and CDR2: SGHTA, FQGNSA. This CDR3 is 13 amino acids long. The CDR3 DNA reads as TGTGCCAGCAGCTTGGGGGGGACCGTTGCAGCTTTCTTT. Its translation is CASSLGGTVAAFF.

The chain carries TRBV13 and TRBJ1-1; D unclear. The length of the CDR3 is 12 residues. V was clipped by 5 bases and J by 5 bases, with 9 bases between them. Germline V gene lookup returns CDR1 PRHDT and CDR2 FYEKMQ (reference sequence). The CDR3 is CASSRGGTEAFF. CDR3 sequence (DNA): TGTGCCAGCAGCCGAGGTGGGACTGAAGCTTTCTTT. Filled out from reference TRBV13 and TRBJ1-1, the complete variable domain reads AAGVIQSPRHLIKEKRETATLKCYPIPRHDTVYWYQQGPGQDPQFLISFYEKMQSDKGSIPDRFSAQQFSDYHSELNMSSLELGDSALYFCASSRGGTEAFFGQGTRLTVV.

The chain links TRBV7-2 to TRBJ1-3, with D uncertain. The CDR3 has 13 amino acids. Germline V gives CDR1 SGHTA, CDR2 FQGNSA. V was trimmed by 3 bases and J by 4 bases, leaving 7 bases between them. As DNA, the CDR3 is TGTGCCAGCAGCTTGGAGAGGGGAAACACCATATATTTT. It specifies CASSLERGNTIYF.

The chain carries TRBV9 and TRBJ2-2, with D perhaps matching TRBD2 (5 bases). The V and J ends lost 2 bases and 2 bases respectively, with 13 bases between them. CDR1 and CDR2 (germline): SGDLS, YYNGEE. The length of the CDR3 is 16 residues. CDR3 DNA sequence: TGTGCCAGCAGCGTTGGAGGAGGCAGAAACACCGGGGAGCTGTTTTTT. Translation gives CASSVGGGRNTGELFF.

V is TRBV28 and J is TRBJ1-5; no clear D. Germline V gives CDR1 MDHEN, CDR2 SYDVKM. V was trimmed by 8 bases and J by 3 bases, leaving 14 bases between them. CDR3 size: 14 residues. As DNA, the CDR3 is TGTGCCAGCGAGTCACAGATTTCCAATCAGCCCCAGCATTTT. Translation gives CASESQISNQPQHF. The full variable domain, its missing parts supplied by reference TRBV28 and TRBJ1-5, is DVKVTQSSRYLVKRTGEKVFLECVQDMDHENMFWYRQDPGLGLRLIYFSYDVKMKEKGDIPEGYSVSREKKERFSLILESASTNQTSMYLCASESQISNQPQHFGDGTRLSIL.

The chain has TRBV5-1 and TRBJ1-4; D is unclear. CDR1 is SGHRS, CDR2 YFSETQ, per germline. The ends were cut back, 3 bases at V and 4 bases at J, with 10 bases in the middle. The CDR3 spans 14 residues. This CDR3 reads CASSSRGFNEKLFF. The CDR3 DNA sequence: TGCGCCAGCAGCTCCCGAGGATTTAATGAAAAACTGTTTTTT.

The chain is built from TRBV7-9 and TRBJ2-5; 9 nucleotides align to TRBD1. The CDR3 length is 17 residues. In germline, CDR1 is SEHNR, CDR2 FQNEAQ (reference sequence). V was clipped by 5 bases and J by 5 bases; unmatched bases: 15. This chain's CDR3 is CASSGGMGQGGRETQYF. Here the CDR3 DNA reads TGTGCCAGCAGCGGTGGCATGGGACAGGGAGGCCGGGAGACCCAGTACTTC. Supplemented by reference TRBV7-9 and TRBJ2-5, the full variable domain reads DTGVSQNPRHKITKRGQNVTFRCDPISEHNRLYWYRQTLGQGPEFLTYFQNEAQLEKSRLLSDRFSAERPKGSFSTLEIQRTEQGDSAMYLCASSGGMGQGGRETQYFGPGTRLLVL.

This chain joins TRBV7-2 and TRBJ1-1; 9 bases are a match to TRBD1. V was clipped by 5 bases and J by 4 bases; unmatched bases: 5. This CDR3 is 14 amino acids long. Germline lookup yields CDR1 SGHTA and CDR2 FQGNSA. CDR3 protein: CASSRDRVVTEAFF. DNA for the CDR3: TGTGCCAGCAGCCGGGACAGGGTTGTCACTGAAGCTTTCTTT.

The rearrangement uses TRBV11-2 and TRBJ2-5, with 8 positions matching TRBD2. V trimming: 6 bases; J trimming: 7 bases; junction bases outside the gene matches: 10. The germline CDR1 and CDR2 sequences are SGHAT and FQNNGV. The CDR3 sequence is 14 residues long. The CDR3 sequence is CASRLTGTSGTQYF. The CDR3 DNA is TGTGCCAGCAGGTTAACAGGGACTAGTGGGACCCAGTACTTC.

The V and J genes are TRBV9 and TRBJ1-2, with D possibly being TRBD1 (5 bases). The CDR3 runs 14 residues. Trimming left V 4 bases short and J 2 bases short, with 12 bases between. CDR1 and CDR2 from the germline V gene are SGDLS and YYNGEE. The CDR3 DNA reads as TGTGCCAGCAGCCCCCAGGGTGTAAACTATGGCTACACCTTC. Protein: CASSPQGVNYGYTF.